These T cell receptor beta chains were read from a single sample in a study of T cells after posttransplantation cyclophosphamide. Sequencing used immunoSEQ multiplex PCR; TCRdb keeps in-frame clones, though not all of them. Here the sample spans roughly 30,000 clones, 90% to 95% being singletons. The sample was naive CD4+ T cells sorted from blood. These receptors originate from a man aged 25-45 years in good health and a related stem cell transplant donor. The CDR3 runs from the conserved cysteine through the conserved F or W. D genes are given only for firm matches. Size values are once, few and many counts, or a class for expanded clones, and some rows have none.

j_call cdr3_length d_call clone_size v_call cdr3_aa cdr3_nt
TRBJ2-3 16 TRBD2 - TRBV18 CASSPLAGGLTDTQYF TGTGCCAGCTCACCACTAGCGGGGGGACTCACAGATACGCAGTATTTT
TRBJ2-7 14 TRBD1 - TRBV6-5 CASSFRGKSYEQYF TGTGCCAGCAGTTTCAGGGGGAAATCCTACGAGCAGTACTTC
TRBJ2-2 16 TRBD1 once TRBV18 CASSPLATGVTGELFF TGTGCCAGCTCACCATTAGCGACAGGGGTCACCGGGGAGCTGTTTTTT
TRBJ2-1 15 - - TRBV9 CASSAPAGHHNEQFF TGTGCCAGCAGCGCCCCCGCGGGGCACCACAATGAGCAGTTCTTC
TRBJ1-3 15 - - TRBV2 CASRGGGPLGNTIYF TGTGCCAGCAGGGGTGGAGGGCCCCTCGGAAACACCATATATTTT
TRBJ1-2 13 - - TRBV7-2 CASILGQGYGYTF -
TRBJ2-1 11 - - TRBV20-1 CSAPTAGTQFF TGCAGTGCCCCGACGGCGGGGACGCAGTTCTTC
TRBJ1-6 13 - - TRBV18 CASSPYGDSPLHF TGTGCCAGCTCACCATACGGGGATTCACCCCTCCACTTT
TRBJ1-3 12 - - TRBV11-2 CASRPQGNTIYF TGTGCCAGCAGACCACAGGGAAACACCATATATTTT
TRBJ1-2 14 TRBD1 - TRBV5-1 CASSVSGQAYGYTF TGCGCCAGCAGCGTCTCGGGACAGGCCTATGGCTACACCTTC
TRBJ1-1 15 - - TRBV6-5 CASRNSGGWNTEAFF TGTGCCAGCAGAAACTCGGGGGGCTGGAACACTGAAGCTTTCTTT
TRBJ1-6 15 TRBD1 once TRBV9 CASSNHRGHNSPLHF TGTGCCAGCAGCAACCACAGGGGCCATAATTCACCCCTCCACTTT
TRBJ1-2 14 - - TRBV28 CASSFPGPDYGYTF TGTGCCAGCAGTTTCCCAGGGCCCGACTATGGCTACACCTTC
TRBJ1-1 11 - once TRBV10-3 CAISDLGEAFF TGTGCCATCAGTGATTTGGGCGAAGCTTTCTTT
TRBJ1-1 13 - - TRBV6-5 CASRTYRPTEAFF TGTGCCAGCAGAACATACAGGCCCACTGAAGCTTTCTTT
TRBJ1-5 14 - - TRBV5-1 CASSLTGQNQPQHF TGCGCCAGCAGCTTGACAGGACAAAATCAGCCCCAGCATTTT
TRBJ1-2 13 - - TRBV12-5 CASGPRLGYGYTF TGTGCTAGTGGTCCGCGACTGGGCTATGGCTACACCTTC
TRBJ1-2 14 - - TRBV10-3 CAISESIGAGGYTF TGTGCCATCAGTGAGTCGATTGGCGCAGGCGGCTACACCTTC
TRBJ1-5 16 TRBD1 - TRBV7-2 CASSLAGQGSNQPQHF TGTGCCAGCAGCTTAGCGGGACAGGGAAGCAATCAGCCCCAGCATTTT
TRBJ2-2 15 TRBD2 - TRBV5-1 CASSLDGGEAGELFF TGCGCCAGCAGCTTGGATGGGGGGGAAGCCGGGGAGCTGTTTTTT
TRBJ2-3 15 TRBD1 - TRBV28 CASSLEGQGRDTQYF TGTGCCAGCAGTTTGGAGGGACAGGGAAGGGATACGCAGTATTTT
TRBJ2-3 16 TRBD2 - TRBV6-4 CASSPLAGGITDTQYF TGTGCCAGCAGTCCGCTAGCGGGGGGGATCACAGATACGCAGTATTTT
TRBJ1-5 16 - - TRBV2 CASSEFGDKRGQPQHF TGTGCCAGCAGTGAATTCGGTGACAAGAGGGGGCAGCCCCAGCATTTT
TRBJ2-5 15 - - TRBV10-3 CAISESAASPETQYF TGTGCCATCAGTGAGTCAGCGGCTAGCCCAGAGACCCAGTACTTC
TRBJ2-1 13 TRBD1 - TRBV5-1 CASSLEPGGRRFF TGCGCCAGCAGCTTGGAGCCAGGGGGTCGTAGGTTCTTC
TRBJ2-6 19 TRBD1 once TRBV4-1 CASSQDGRDRADGANVLTF TGCGCCAGCAGCCAAGACGGTCGGGACAGGGCCGATGGGGCCAACGTCCTGACTTTC
TRBJ2-3 16 TRBD2 - TRBV5-6 CASSLSSGGSVDTQYF TGTGCCAGCAGCTTGAGTAGCGGGGGCTCCGTAGATACGCAGTATTTT
TRBJ2-1 14 TRBD1 - TRBV19 CASEETGGNNEQFF TGTGCCAGTGAGGAGACAGGGGGGAACAATGAGCAGTTCTTC
TRBJ2-2 15 TRBD1 - TRBV7-2 CASRSGTAYTGELFF TGTGCCAGCAGATCCGGGACAGCCTACACCGGGGAGCTGTTTTTT
TRBJ2-1 14 - - TRBV5-4 CASTGGTVYNEQFF TGTGCCAGCACCGGCGGGACGGTATACAATGAGCAGTTCTTC
TRBJ2-7 15 - - TRBV5-1 CASSPHRYNLYEQYF TGCGCCAGCAGCCCCCACAGGTATAACCTCTACGAGCAGTACTTC
TRBJ2-7 13 - - TRBV5-1 CASSLGQSYEQYF TGCGCCAGCAGCTTGGGTCAGTCCTACGAGCAGTACTTC
TRBJ1-5 16 TRBD1 - TRBV5-8 CASSKTGGWGNQPQHF TGTGCCAGCAGCAAAACAGGGGGATGGGGCAATCAGCCCCAGCATTTT
TRBJ1-6 18 TRBD1 - TRBV5-1 CASSHLTGGQPSNSPLHF TGCGCCAGCAGCCATTTGACAGGGGGCCAACCCTCCAATTCACCCCTCCACTTT
TRBJ2-4 17 - - TRBV5-6 CASSLDSGRLAKNIQYF TGTGCCAGCAGCTTGGATTCCGGGAGATTAGCCAAAAACATTCAGTACTTC
TRBJ2-3 15 TRBD2 - TRBV7-2 CASSWGLAGESTQYF TGTGCCAGCAGCTGGGGACTAGCGGGGGAATCTACGCAGTATTTT
TRBJ2-7 16 TRBD2 - TRBV5-4 CASRPGTSGTTYEQYF TGTGCCAGCAGGCCCGGGACTAGCGGAACCACCTACGAGCAGTACTTC
TRBJ1-3 17 TRBD1 once TRBV18 CASSPLARQGAGNTIYF TGTGCCAGCTCACCACTAGCGCGCCAGGGGGCAGGAAACACCATATATTTT
TRBJ2-7 15 - - TRBV7-8 CASSLVEVPTYEQYF TGTGCCAGCAGCTTAGTGGAGGTGCCAACCTACGAGCAGTACTTC
TRBJ2-1 14 TRBD2 - TRBV27 CASSSPGLRDEQFF TGTGCCAGCAGTTCCCCGGGACTAAGGGATGAGCAGTTCTTC